This T cell receptor (beta chain) is drawn from a study of blood T cell repertoires in COVID-19. Background on the study: COVID-19 samples, acute and convalescent, were from the United States, Italy and Spain.

Original analysis: The authors estimated nucleated cell counts from reference gene primer amplification. Measured with immunoSEQ multiplex PCR; TCRdb has only the in-frame clones, and not every one. That table supplies the V and J calls and clone size; D and trimming were determined from the DNA. The sample contains some 130,000 clones, about 72% of which appear only once. Germline loops: CDR1 SGHTA, CDR2 FQGTGA. V lost 5 bases and J 5 bases, leaving 15 bases between the germline ends. CDR3 length: 14 residues. The J gene is TRBJ1-1, the V gene TRBV7-3; tentative D call: TRBD1 (5 bases). Input material: peripheral blood. The sequence was collected from a man in his 60s who had recovered from COVID-19. CDR3 DNA sequence: TGTGCCAGCAGCCCAGCCGGGGGGGAGACTGAAGCTTTCTTT. Translating it yields CASSPAGGETEAFF.